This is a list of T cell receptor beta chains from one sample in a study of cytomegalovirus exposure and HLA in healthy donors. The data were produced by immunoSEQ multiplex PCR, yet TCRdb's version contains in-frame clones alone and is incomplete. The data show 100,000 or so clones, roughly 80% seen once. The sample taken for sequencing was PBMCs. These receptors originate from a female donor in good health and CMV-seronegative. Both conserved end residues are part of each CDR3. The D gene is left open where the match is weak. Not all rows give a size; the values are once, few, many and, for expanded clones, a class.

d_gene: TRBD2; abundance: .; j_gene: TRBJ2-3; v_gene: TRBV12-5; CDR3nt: TGTGCTAGTGGTTTGGCTAGCGGGGGGGCGTACGATACGCAGTATTTT; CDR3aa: CASGLASGGAYDTQYF
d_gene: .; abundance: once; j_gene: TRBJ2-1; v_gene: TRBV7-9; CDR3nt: TGTGCCAGCAGCTTTTCGGCGGAGATGCAGTTCTTC; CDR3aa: CASSFSAEMQFF
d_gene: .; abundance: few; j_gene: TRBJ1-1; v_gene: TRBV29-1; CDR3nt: TGCAGCGCCTGGAACCGGGGCACTGAAGCTTTCTTT; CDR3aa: CSAWNRGTEAFF
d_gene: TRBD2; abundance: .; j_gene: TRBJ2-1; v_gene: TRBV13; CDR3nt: TGTGCCAGCAGCCCGAGACTAGCGGGGGCGGCTGAGCAGTTCTTC; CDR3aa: CASSPRLAGAAEQFF
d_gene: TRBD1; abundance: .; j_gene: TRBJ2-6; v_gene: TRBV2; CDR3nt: TGTGCCAGCACCGGGACAGGGGGCCCTGGGGCCAACGTCCTGACTTTC; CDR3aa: CASTGTGGPGANVLTF
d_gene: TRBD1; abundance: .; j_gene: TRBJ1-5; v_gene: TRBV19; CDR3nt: TGTGCCAGTAGTGGTACAGGGGCCTGGGGTCAGCCCCAGCATTTT; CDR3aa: CASSGTGAWGQPQHF
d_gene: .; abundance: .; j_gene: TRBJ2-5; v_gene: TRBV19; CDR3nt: TGTGCCAGTAGTACAGGGTTTAGGGAGACCCAGTACTTC; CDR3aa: CASSTGFRETQYF
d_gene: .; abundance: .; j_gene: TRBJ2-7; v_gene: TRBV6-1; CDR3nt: TGTGCCAGCAGTGAACTCCCGGACTCCTCCTACGAGCAGTACTTC; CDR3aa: CASSELPDSSYEQYF
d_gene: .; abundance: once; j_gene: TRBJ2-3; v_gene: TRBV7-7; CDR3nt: TGTGCCAGCAGCCCAAGGCCTCGTACTAAAACGCCCACAGATACGCAGTATTTT; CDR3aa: CASSPRPRTKTPTDTQYF
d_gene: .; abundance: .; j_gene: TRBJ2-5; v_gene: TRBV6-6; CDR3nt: TGTGCCGGGCGGGGGGGGAAAGGACAGGGCGAAGAGACCCAGTACTTC; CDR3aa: CAGRGGKGQGEETQYF
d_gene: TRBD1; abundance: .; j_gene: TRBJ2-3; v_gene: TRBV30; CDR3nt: TGTGCCTGGGGACCTCAGGGGGCGCGCGCAGATACGCAGTATTTT; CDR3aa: CAWGPQGARADTQYF
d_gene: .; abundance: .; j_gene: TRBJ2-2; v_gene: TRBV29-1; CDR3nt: TGCAGCGTTACAGCGGCCGGGGAGCTGTTTTTT; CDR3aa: CSVTAAGELFF
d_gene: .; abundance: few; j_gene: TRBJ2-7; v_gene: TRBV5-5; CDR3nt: TGTGCCAGCAGCCAAGATGTAGAGAGAACCTACGAGCAGTACTTC; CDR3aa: CASSQDVERTYEQYF
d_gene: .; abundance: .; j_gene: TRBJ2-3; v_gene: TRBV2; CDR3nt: TGTGCCAGCAGTGACCAGGAACTAGCCGGCACAGATACGCAGTATTTT; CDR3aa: CASSDQELAGTDTQYF
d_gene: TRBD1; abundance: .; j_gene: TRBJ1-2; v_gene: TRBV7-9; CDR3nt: TGTGCCAGCGGAAGAACAGGGGTTGGCTACACCTTC; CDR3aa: CASGRTGVGYTF
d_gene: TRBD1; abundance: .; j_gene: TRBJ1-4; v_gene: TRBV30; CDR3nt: TGTGCCTTACAACAGGGGACAACTAATGAAAAACTGTTTTTT; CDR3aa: CALQQGTTNEKLFF
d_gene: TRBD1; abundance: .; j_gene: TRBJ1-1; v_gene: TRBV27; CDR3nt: TGTGCCAGCAGTTTATTTCCCGGGACAGTGAACACTGAAGCTTTCTTT; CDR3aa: CASSLFPGTVNTEAFF
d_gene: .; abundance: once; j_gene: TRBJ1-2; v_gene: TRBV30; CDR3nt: TGTGCCTGGGAAGAGCTGAACTATGGCTACACCTTC; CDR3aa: CAWEELNYGYTF
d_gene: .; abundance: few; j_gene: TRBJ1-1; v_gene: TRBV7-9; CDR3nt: TGTGCCAGCAGCTTGTTAGAGAACACTGAAGCTTTCTTT; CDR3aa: CASSLLENTEAFF
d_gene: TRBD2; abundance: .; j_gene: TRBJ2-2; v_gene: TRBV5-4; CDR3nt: TGTGCCAGCAGCTTGGGTATACTAGCGGGGGGGCCGAGCACCGGGGAGCTGTTTTTT; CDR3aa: CASSLGILAGGPSTGELFF
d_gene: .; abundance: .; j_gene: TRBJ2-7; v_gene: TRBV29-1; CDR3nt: TGCAGCGTTGAAGTGCCAGGCTCCTACGAGCAGTACTTC; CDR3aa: CSVEVPGSYEQYF
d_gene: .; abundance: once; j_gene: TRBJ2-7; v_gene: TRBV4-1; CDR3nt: TGCGCCAGCAGCCAAATCCAGGTCCAGGCCGTCGAGCAGTACTTC; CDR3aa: CASSQIQVQAVEQYF